This T cell receptor (beta chain) was sequenced for a study of glioma-infiltrating T cells after dendritic cell vaccination. About the study: Dendritic cell vaccine was injected intradermally three times, biweekly.

V lost 10 bases, J lost 9 bases, and 6 bases stayed unmatched. The CDR3 is 12 residues long. The germline CDR1 and CDR2 sequences are MNHEY and SVGAGI. Primers: 60 V beta forward and 13 J beta reverse. The data were produced by immunoSEQ multiplex PCR, yet TCRdb's version contains in-frame clones alone and is incomplete. The sample carries tens of thousands of clones, roughly four fifths recorded once. Time point described: after dendritic cell vaccination, including at tumor progression/relapse. Concerning this clone: Its target is unknown.

Study findings and constraints: Higher TCR clonality did not directly relate to longer survival.

This rearrangement joins TRBV6-5 to TRBJ1-6, with TRBD1 identical over 7 bases. The starting material was blood, obtained after dendritic cell vaccination. The TCR comes from a human donor with glioblastoma. CDR3 sequence reads: CATRGGSSPLHF. In nucleotides, the CDR3 is TGTGCCACCAGGGGGGGAAGTTCACCCCTCCACTTT.